These 25 T cell receptor beta chains share one sample of origin, sequenced in a study of T-cell memory formation after mild COVID-19. TCRdb independently ran MiXCR on the 5' RACE reads; one entry per CDR3 protein. The sample shows approximately 34,000 distinct CDR3 sequences, 7% to 8% of them seen only once. The sequenced sample was PBMCs or a T cell subset sorted from them (not recorded which). The receptors derive from a man younger than 30 who had mild COVID-19 (a few samples of this study predate the infection). Cell type and time point are not known.

This clonotype was detected a few times. V gene TRBV4-1 combines with J gene TRBJ2-5, with D perhaps TRBD1 (5 bases). This CDR3 contains 13 residues. The V gene lost 5 bases and the J gene lost 5 bases, with 12 bases spanning the gap. Looked up from germline, CDR1 is MGHRA and CDR2 is YSYEKL. CDR3 nucleotides: TGCGCCAGCAGCTCCCTGGGGCGGGAGACCCAGTACTTC. This translates into CASSSLGRETQYF.

This clonotype has at least ten counts. V is TRBV10-3 and J is TRBJ1-6; tentatively, D is TRBD1 (5 bases). Trimming took 0 bases from V and 9 from J, leaving 12 bases between them. The germline V gene has CDR1 ENHRY and CDR2 SYGVKD. The CDR3 runs 15 residues. This CDR3 reads CAISESGVPGSPLHF. The CDR3 DNA reads TGTGCCATCAGTGAGTCGGGGGTTCCAGGTTCACCCCTCCACTTT.

Ten or more counts support this clonotype. The chain combines TRBV6-2 or TRBV6-3 with TRBJ2-3; 11 bases align to TRBD2. This CDR3 is built from 16 residues. Germline assignment: CDR1 MNHEY and CDR2 SVGEGT. With 2 bases clipped from V and 4 bases from J, the junction kept 5 bases outside the gene matches. The CDR3 reads CASSYVTSGESDTQYF. The DNA of the CDR3 is TGTGCCAGCAGTTACGTGACTAGCGGGGAGTCAGATACGCAGTATTTT.

This clonotype was counted ten times or more. V usage is TRBV7-2 and J usage is TRBJ1-1; TRBD1 might be the D (6 bases). V dropped 3 bases and J dropped 10 bases, with 15 bases sitting between them. From germline, CDR1 is SGHTA and CDR2 FQGNSA. The length of the CDR3 is 13 residues. The CDR3 DNA sequence: TGTGCCAGCAGCTTGAGGGGGGCGCAGGTAGCTTTCTTT. Translation: CASSLRGAQVAFF. Supplemented by reference TRBV7-2 and TRBJ1-1, the full variable domain reads GAGVSQSPSNKVTEKGKDVELRCDPISGHTALYWYRQSLGQGLEFLIYFQGNSAPDKSGLPSDRFSAERTGGSVSTLTIQRTQQEDSAVYLCASSLRGAQVAFFGQGTRLTVV.

The chain uses TRBV29-1 and TRBJ2-2; D unresolved. V dropped 0 bases and J dropped 4 bases, with 15 bases sitting between them. The V gene's germline CDR1 is SQVTM and CDR2 ANQGSEA. This CDR3 contains 16 residues. As DNA, the CDR3 is TGCAGCGTTGAAGATTGGCCAGCAAAAGGCACCGGGGAGCTGTTTTTT. Translation gives CSVEDWPAKGTGELFF.

This clonotype showed up many times. CDR3 in amino acids: CASSSTGGVNQPQHF. The CDR3 nucleotides are TGTGCCAGCAGTTCGACAGGGGGCGTTAATCAGCCCCAGCATTTT. This chain uses TRBV6-6 with TRBJ1-5; 10 nucleotides agree with TRBD1. The CDR3 runs to 15 residues. V shed 4 bases, J shed 4 bases, and the junction held 4 bases outside the gene matches. CDR1 and CDR2 (germline): MNHNY, SVGAGI (reference sequence).

The J gene is TRBJ1-1, the V gene TRBV16; D uncertain. V dropped 1 base and J dropped 1 base, with 7 bases sitting between them. The CDR3 totals 14 residues. Germline V gene sequence: CDR1 KGHSY, CDR2 FQNENV. CDR3 sequence reads: CASSQYGRNTEAFF. The CDR3, as DNA: TGTGCCAGCAGCCAATACGGGAGGAACACTGAAGCTTTCTTT.

The V and J genes are TRBV20-1 and TRBJ1-6; D gene unclear. The germline CDR1 and CDR2 sequences are DFQATT and SNEGSKA (reference sequence). CDR3 size: 13 residues. V lost 5 bases and J lost 7, with 12 bases in between. The CDR3, as DNA: TGCAGTGCTCCCAAACCCGGGAATTCACCCCTCCACTTT. Translation gives CSAPKPGNSPLHF.

J is TRBJ2-2 and V is TRBV27; possible D gene TRBD2, 5 bases. CDR3 size: 15 residues. V lost 2 bases and J lost 3, with 10 bases in between. In germline, CDR1 is MNHEY, CDR2 SMNVEV (reference sequence). Written as DNA, the CDR3 is TGTGCCAGCAGTTTAGCGGGTCTAGACACCGGGGAGCTGTTTTTT. It translates to CASSLAGLDTGELFF.

This clonotype has a count of ten or more. The V call is TRBV4-3, the J call TRBJ2-3; tentative D call: TRBD2 (5 bases). The CDR3 length is 13 residues. V was shortened by 1 base and J by 13 bases, with 15 bases between the two germline ends. The germline V gene encodes CDR1 LGHNA and CDR2 YSLEER. The CDR3 coding sequence is TGCGCCAGCAGCCAAGCCCCGGACTCCCAAAAGTATTTT. It encodes CASSQAPDSQKYF.

In its sample, this clonotype was seen many times. In DNA, the CDR3 is TGTGCCAGCAGTTCGACAGGTTCCTATGGCTACACCTTC. This codes for CASSSTGSYGYTF. The genes are TRBV12-3 or TRBV12-4 and TRBJ1-2; maybe TRBD1 (6 bases). The CDR3 loop spans 13 amino acids. Trimming pared 4 bases from V and 4 bases from J, leaving 10 bases between.

Many counts were recorded for this clonotype. This chain joins TRBV28 and TRBJ1-2, with a weak D call TRBD1 (6 bases). The CDR3 has 12 residues. Germline V gives CDR1 MDHEN, CDR2 SYDVKM. V was cut by 7 bases and J by 5 bases, with 11 bases left in between. The CDR3 here is CASTEGGYGYTF. The CDR3 region has the DNA TGTGCCAGCACCGAAGGGGGGTATGGCTACACCTTC.

The chain uses TRBV20-1 and TRBJ1-5; TRBD1 agrees at 9 bases. Germline-derived CDR1 and CDR2 are DFQATT and SNEGSKA (reference sequence). J gave up 3 bases and V 2 bases, and 5 bases lay outside the gene matches. The CDR3 loop spans 15 amino acids. CDR3 residues: CSARPGQGYNQPQHF. CDR3 bases: TGCAGTGCTAGACCTGGACAGGGGTACAATCAGCCCCAGCATTTT.

This clonotype was counted ten times or more. This chain links TRBV7-9 with TRBJ1-1, with D possibly matching TRBD1 (5 bases). Trimming left V 5 bases short and J 5 bases short, with 12 bases between. The germline gives CDR1 SEHNR, CDR2 FQNEAQ (reference sequence). This CDR3 region has 13 residues. This CDR3 reads CASSLSGFTEAFF. The DNA for the CDR3 is TGTGCCAGCAGCCTATCAGGGTTTACTGAAGCTTTCTTT.

This clonotype was counted many times. The rearrangement links TRBV7-2 to TRBJ2-3; 12 nucleotides align to TRBD2. Per the germline V gene, CDR1 is SGHTA and CDR2 is FQGNSA. The junction had 6 bases not matched to a gene; V was cut back by 2 bases and J by 6 bases. The CDR3 length is 16 residues. CDR3 in DNA: TGTGCCAGCAGCTTACGCACTAGCGGGGGGTCGGATACGCAGTATTTT. As protein: CASSLRTSGGSDTQYF.

In this sample, this clonotype turned up many times. The chain is built from TRBV5-1 and TRBJ2-5; 10 bases fit TRBD2. The CDR3 runs 16 residues. Per germline, CDR1 SGHRS and CDR2 YFSETQ. J gave up 2 bases and V 2 bases, and 6 bases lay outside the gene matches. The CDR3 DNA reads as TGCGCCAGCAGCTTAGTCGGAGCGGGGGGGCAAGAGACCCAGTACTTC. Translating gives CASSLVGAGGQETQYF.

The V gene is TRBV9, the J gene TRBJ2-5; the match to TRBD1 covers 8 bases. Germline assignment: CDR1 SGDLS and CDR2 YYNGEE. Unmatched junction bases numbered 6, after V lost 4 bases and J lost 4 bases. The CDR3 has 14 amino acids. The CDR3 loop is CASSKTGAGETQYF. The CDR3 DNA sequence: TGTGCCAGCAGCAAGACAGGGGCGGGAGAGACCCAGTACTTC.

This clonotype was counted a few times. The rearrangement uses TRBV18 and TRBJ1-3; D gene ambiguous. This CDR3 has 16 residues. Germline CDR1 and CDR2: KGHSH and LQKENI. V was clipped by 6 bases and J by 4 bases, with 19 bases between them. The CDR3 bases are TGTGCCAGCTCGGATTCACGATCAGGTTCCGGAAACACCATATATTTT. Translating it yields CASSDSRSGSGNTIYF.

This clonotype was picked up many times. The chain uses TRBV5-1 and TRBJ2-3; D is perhaps TRBD2 (5 bases). The V end lost 3 bases, the J end lost 4 bases, and 15 bases lay between the germline ends. The germline gives CDR1 SGHRS, CDR2 YFSETQ. This CDR3 spans 15 amino acids. In DNA form, the CDR3 reads TGCGCCAGCAGCTATGGACTTTTCCCCCCAGATACGCAGTATTTT. Translating gives CASSYGLFPPDTQYF.

This clonotype was seen ten or more times. The V call is TRBV15, the J call TRBJ2-2; 10 bases match TRBD2. The CDR3 has 15 residues. Germline assignment: CDR1 LNHNV and CDR2 YYDKDF (reference sequence). V lost 4 bases to trimming and J lost 5 bases; unmatched junction nucleotides: 4. The CDR3 DNA follows: TGTGCCACCAGCAACCAACTAGCGGGGACCGGGGAGCTGTTTTTT. Its translation: CATSNQLAGTGELFF. Complete variable domain (other parts from reference TRBV15 and TRBJ2-2): DAMVIQNPRYQVTQFGKPVTLSCSQTLNHNVMYWYQQKSSQAPKLLFHYYDKDFNNEADTPDNFQSRRPNTSFCFLDIRSPGLGDTAMYLCATSNQLAGTGELFFGEGSRLTVL.

This clonotype showed up many times. The chain carries TRBV18 and TRBJ2-3; possibly TRBD1 for D (7 bases). V lost 5 bases, J lost 5 bases, and 20 bases lay in between. This CDR3 has 16 amino acids. Germline CDR1 KGHSH, CDR2 LQKENI. CDR3 coding DNA: TGTGCCAGCTCAGGAGGGGGCTCGGCGGCCCGAGATACGCAGTATTTT. Residues: CASSGGGSAARDTQYF.

This clonotype has a count of ten or more. This chain joins TRBV5-1 and TRBJ2-7, with TRBD1 identical over 7 bases. This CDR3 is built from 14 residues. J was trimmed by 2 bases and V by 0 bases; bases with no gene match: 2. Germline V gene data show CDR1 as SGHRS and CDR2 as YFSETQ. The chain's CDR3 is CASSLGQGPYEQYF. The CDR3 bases are TGCGCCAGCAGCTTGGGACAGGGTCCCTACGAGCAGTACTTC.

The table lists this clonotype with a few counts. The V call is TRBV10-3, the J call TRBJ1-3, with 7 bases aligning to TRBD1. This CDR3 contains 15 residues. CDR1 is ENHRY and CDR2 is SYGVKD in the germline V gene. V lost 9 bases and J lost 0; bases outside the gene matches: 8. CDR3 bases: TGTGCCATAAGACAGGGTCTCGGCTCTGGAAACACCATATATTTT. Its protein product is CAIRQGLGSGNTIYF.

This clonotype showed up many times. The J gene is TRBJ1-2, the V gene TRBV29-1; D not certain. Germline V gives CDR1 SQVTM, CDR2 ANQGSEA. V lost 7 bases, J lost 1 base, and 13 bases lay in between. The CDR3 is made up of 13 amino acids. This CDR3 reads CSAVGSFNYGYTF. For the CDR3, the DNA is TGCAGCGCAGTCGGCAGCTTTAACTATGGCTACACCTTC.

This clonotype showed up many times. V usage is TRBV4-3 and J usage is TRBJ2-1; no clear D. The V end lost 5 bases, the J end lost 5 bases, and 16 bases lay between the germline ends. The germline V gene has CDR1 LGHNA and CDR2 YSLEER. The CDR3 has 15 amino acids. CDR3 region: CASSFGWSFDNEQFF. In nucleotides, the CDR3 is TGCGCCAGCAGCTTCGGATGGAGTTTCGACAATGAGCAGTTCTTC.